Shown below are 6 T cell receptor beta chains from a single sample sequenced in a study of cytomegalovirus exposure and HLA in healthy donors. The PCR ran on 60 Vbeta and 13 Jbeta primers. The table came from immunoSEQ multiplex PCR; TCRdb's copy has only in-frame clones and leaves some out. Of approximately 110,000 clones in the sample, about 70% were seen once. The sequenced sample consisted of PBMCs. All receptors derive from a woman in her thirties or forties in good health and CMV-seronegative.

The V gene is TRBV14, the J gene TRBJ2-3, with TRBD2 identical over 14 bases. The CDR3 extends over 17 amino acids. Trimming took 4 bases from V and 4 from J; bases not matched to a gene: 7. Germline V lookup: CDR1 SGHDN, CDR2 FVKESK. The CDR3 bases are TGTGCCAGCAGCCCTTGGACTAGCGGGGGGAGGGCAGATACGCAGTATTTT. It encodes CASSPWTSGGRADTQYF.

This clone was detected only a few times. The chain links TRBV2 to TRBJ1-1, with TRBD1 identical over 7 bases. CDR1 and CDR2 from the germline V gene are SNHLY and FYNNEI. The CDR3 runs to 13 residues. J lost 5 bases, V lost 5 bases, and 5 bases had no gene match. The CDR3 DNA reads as TGTGCCAGCAGTCTACAGGGGTTGACTGAAGCTTTCTTT. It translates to CASSLQGLTEAFF.

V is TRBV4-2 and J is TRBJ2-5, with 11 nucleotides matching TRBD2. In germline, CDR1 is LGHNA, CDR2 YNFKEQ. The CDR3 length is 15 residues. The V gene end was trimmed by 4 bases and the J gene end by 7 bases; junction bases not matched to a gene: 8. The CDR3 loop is CASSPAGTSGGTQYF. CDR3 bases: TGTGCCAGCAGCCCAGCCGGGACTAGCGGTGGGACCCAGTACTTC.

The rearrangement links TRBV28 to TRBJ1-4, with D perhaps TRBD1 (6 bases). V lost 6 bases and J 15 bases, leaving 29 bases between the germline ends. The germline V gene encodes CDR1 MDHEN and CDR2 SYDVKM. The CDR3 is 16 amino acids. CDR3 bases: TGTGCCAGCAGCCGCCATAGACAGGCCCCATCCCCGGTGGTGTTTTTT. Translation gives CASSRHRQAPSPVVFF.

The DNA for the CDR3 is TGTGCCAGCAGAACTGGGACAGGGGGCAGCTATGGCTACACCTTC. It translates to CASRTGTGGSYGYTF. The chain recombines TRBV2 with TRBJ1-2; 12 bases fit TRBD1. The CDR3 is 15 amino acids. Germline V gene data show CDR1 as SNHLY and CDR2 as FYNNEI. After removal of 6 bases from V and 4 bases from J, the junction contained 6 bases not matched to a gene. Full variable domain (rest looked up from reference TRBV2 and TRBJ1-2): EPEVTQTPSHQVTQMGQEVILRCVPISNHLYFYWYRQILGQKVEFLVSFYNNEISEKSEIFDDQFSVERPDGSNFTLKIRSTKLEDSAMYFCASRTGTGGSYGYTFGSGTRLTVV.

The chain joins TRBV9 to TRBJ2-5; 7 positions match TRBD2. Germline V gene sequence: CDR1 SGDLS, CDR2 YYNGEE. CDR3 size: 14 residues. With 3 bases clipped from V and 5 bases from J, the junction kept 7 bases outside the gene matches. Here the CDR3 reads CASSEGLDPETQYF. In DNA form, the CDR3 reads TGTGCCAGCAGCGAAGGACTAGACCCTGAGACCCAGTACTTC.